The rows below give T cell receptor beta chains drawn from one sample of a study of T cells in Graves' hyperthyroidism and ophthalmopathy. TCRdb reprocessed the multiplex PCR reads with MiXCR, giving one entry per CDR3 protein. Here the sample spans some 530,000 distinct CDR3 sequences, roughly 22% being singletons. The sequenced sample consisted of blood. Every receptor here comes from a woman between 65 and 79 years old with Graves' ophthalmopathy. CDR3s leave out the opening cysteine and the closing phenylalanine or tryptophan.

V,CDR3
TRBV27,ASSLNHRTVSGAQY
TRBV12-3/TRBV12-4,ASSLRQDKIYEQY
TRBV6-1,ASRYETKVYEQY
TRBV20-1,SARDAASGTNNEQF
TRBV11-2,ASTNPGGIYNEQF
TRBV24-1,ATSDLFGGAVLF
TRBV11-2,ATSSRAGGNTIY
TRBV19,ASSTWEQGRGGELF
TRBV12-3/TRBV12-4,ASSREGTSPYEQY
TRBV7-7,ASSSGRTSQETQY
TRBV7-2,ASSWRRDQPQH
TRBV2,ASSEFGPPRHEQY
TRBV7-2,ASSPGPALEQF
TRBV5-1,ASSLNTGELF
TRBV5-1,ASSFDSGHYEQY
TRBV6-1,ASRTGQAKNIQY
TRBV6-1,ASSETKHGDLGETQY
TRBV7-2,ASSPTSTNTGELF
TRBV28,ASSSPGVRTEAF
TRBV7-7,ASRPDSSYEQY
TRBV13,ASSFSSVGELF
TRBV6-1,ASIGLAGVPGTGELF